This T cell receptor beta chain was observed in a study of blood T cell repertoires in COVID-19. Study information: Samples came from the United States, Italy and Spain, spanning acute and convalescent COVID-19. The cDNA or gDNA used as material had been derived from T cells, B-cell-depleted T cells, or PBMCs.

At least ten counts were recorded for this clone. The V gene end was trimmed by 2 bases and the J gene end by 1 base; junction bases not matched to a gene: 1. CDR1 and CDR2 (germline): KGHDR, SFDVKD. This CDR3 comprises 16 residues. As originally analysed: By means of reference gene primer amplification, nucleated cell counts were estimated. Method: immunoSEQ multiplex PCR; TCRdb's copy keeps in-frame clones and lacks some. Clonal size and the V and J genes are those of that table, whereas D and trimming came from the DNA. The repertoire holds fewer than 150,000 clones, with 80% to 90% as singletons. The clonotype comes from a human donor in a cohort sampled during active COVID-19. V is TRBV24-1 and J is TRBJ1-5; 10 nucleotides align to TRBD1. Sequenced sample: peripheral blood. In nucleotides, the CDR3 is TGTGCCACCAGTGATTCGACAGGGGGCAGCAATCAGCCCCAGCATTTT. It specifies CATSDSTGGSNQPQHF.